Listed below are T cell receptor beta chains from one sample, sequenced in a study of T cells in Graves' hyperthyroidism and ophthalmopathy. One entry per CDR3 protein, called by TCRdb with MiXCR from the multiplex PCR reads. The table records about 250,000 distinct CDR3 sequences, about 15% of them present only once. The sample was blood. The source of these receptors is a woman aged 45 to 65 with Graves' hyperthyroidism that later progressed to Graves' ophthalmopathy. Each CDR3 is given with its conserved first and last residue. Each record gives: D gene, clone size, V gene, J gene, CDR3 length, CDR3 DNA, CDR3 protein. D genes are given only for firm matches. Rows give clone size only sometimes, using once, few, many, or a class for an expanded clone.

.	many	TRBV12-3/TRBV12-4	TRBJ1-2	14	TGTGCCAGCACCTTTGGGCAGGGCGGCTATGGCTACACCTTC	CASTFGQGGYGYTF
.	.	TRBV13	TRBJ2-1	17	TGTGCCAGCAGCTCACCCGGCCTTACAGGGTCGTACAATGAGCAGTTCTTC	CASSSPGLTGSYNEQFF
.	many	TRBV11-3	TRBJ2-1	16	TGTGCCAGCAGCTTAGCGTTCGGGGACGGGGTCTATGAGCAGTTCTTC	CASSLAFGDGVYEQFF
.	many	TRBV11-3	TRBJ2-1	13	TGTGCCAGCAGCCCGGACATCTACAATGAGCAGTTCTTC	CASSPDIYNEQFF
.	many	TRBV20-1	TRBJ2-7	13	TGCAGTGCTCTAGAGTGGGGGACCTACGAGCAGTACTTC	CSALEWGTYEQYF
TRBD2	.	TRBV19	TRBJ2-1	18	TGTGCCAGTAGCCGGACTAGCAGGCGCCAAAGCTCCTACAATGAGCAGTTCTTC	CASSRTSRRQSSYNEQFF
TRBD2	few	TRBV6-1	TRBJ2-3	16	TGTGCCAGCAGTTATTATCATAGCGGGAGCACAGATACGCAGTATTTT	CASSYYHSGSTDTQYF
TRBD2	.	TRBV29-1	TRBJ2-3	15	TGCAGCGGACGACTAGCGGGAGGGCCCGCAGATACGCAGTATTTT	CSGRLAGGPADTQYF
.	many	TRBV7-3	TRBJ1-1	14	TGTGCCAGCAGCTTAATCGCAGGGACGACTGAAGCTTTCTTT	CASSLIAGTTEAFF
TRBD1	many	TRBV6-1	TRBJ1-4	15	TGTGCCAGCAGGACCGACAGGGGGGGTGTGGAAAAACTGTTTTTT	CASRTDRGGVEKLFF
.	many	TRBV18	TRBJ2-5	13	TGTGCCAGCTCTTTTTCCGGAGAAGAGACCCAGTACTTC	CASSFSGEETQYF
.	.	TRBV7-9	TRBJ2-3	15	TGTGCCAGCAGCTCCCGGACCCTGGGCACAGATACGCAGTATTTT	CASSSRTLGTDTQYF
TRBD2	.	TRBV30	TRBJ2-1	13	TGTGCCTGGAATTTTCGGGAGGGCATTGAGCAGTTCTTC	CAWNFREGIEQFF
.	.	TRBV6-2/TRBV6-3	TRBJ1-2	17	TGTGCCAGCAGTTTAGCAGACGGAAATTTGGCTAACTATGGCTACACCTTC	CASSLADGNLANYGYTF
.	few	TRBV7-2	TRBJ1-3	16	TGTGCCAGCAGCTTAGCACCCTCAGGAACTGGAAACACCATATATTTT	CASSLAPSGTGNTIYF
TRBD2	.	TRBV14	TRBJ2-1	15	TGTGCCAGCAGCCTTTGGACTAGCGGGAGTGGTGAGCAGTTCTTC	CASSLWTSGSGEQFF
TRBD1	few	TRBV6-1	TRBJ1-1	17	TGTGCCAGCAGTGTCCCGAGAGACAGGGCACTGAACACTGAAGCTTTCTTT	CASSVPRDRALNTEAFF
.	many	TRBV7-9	TRBJ2-1	16	TGTGCCAGCAGCGCCCGGGACTCCAGCTCCTACAATGAGCAGTTCTTC	CASSARDSSSYNEQFF
TRBD2	many	TRBV3-1	TRBJ2-1	15	TGTGCCAGCAGCCAAGTAGCGGGAGGCGCCCATGAGCAGTTCTTC	CASSQVAGGAHEQFF
.	.	TRBV9	TRBJ2-3	16	TGTGCCAGCAGCGTAGAGATGGCTCGCGGCCAGATACCGCAGTATTTT	CASSVEMARGQIPQYF
TRBD2	few	TRBV4-1	TRBJ2-1	17	TGCGCCAGCAGCCAAGCCCCGACTAGCGGGAGTGTTAATGAGCAGTTCTTC	CASSQAPTSGSVNEQFF
.	many	TRBV5-1	TRBJ1-6	15	TGCGCCAGCAGCTTGGCCGGGACTTTAAATTCACCCCTCCACTTT	CASSLAGTLNSPLHF
TRBD1	.	TRBV5-5	TRBJ2-2	15	TGTGCCAGCAGCTTCACAGGGGGGCGGACCGGGGAGCTGTTTTTT	CASSFTGGRTGELFF
.	many	TRBV20-1	TRBJ2-3	18	TGCAGTGCTAGAGATGGGTCGGGCGCCAGGGGACACACAGATACGCAGTATTTT	CSARDGSGARGHTDTQYF
TRBD2	.	TRBV20-1	TRBJ2-3	14	TGCAGTGCTAGTGAAAGCGGGAGGACAGATACGCAGTATTTT	CSASESGRTDTQYF
.	many	TRBV7-8	TRBJ2-5	17	TGTGCCAGCAGCCCGGATGGGCTAGCGCGATTAAGAGAGACCCAGTACTTC	CASSPDGLARLRETQYF
.	many	TRBV3-1	TRBJ2-7	16	TGTGCCAGCAGCCAAGCTGGCGACCTCGTGGCCTACGAGCAGTACTTC	CASSQAGDLVAYEQYF
.	.	TRBV2	TRBJ2-3	16	TGTGCCAGCAGTGATATGGGGGGAGGCCGTGCAGATACGCAGTATTTT	CASSDMGGGRADTQYF
.	many	TRBV2	TRBJ2-3	12	TGTGCCAGCAGTCAAGGGTACAATACGCAGTATTTT	CASSQGYNTQYF
TRBD2	.	TRBV20-1	TRBJ2-1	13	TGCAGTGGCCTACTAGCGGGAAGGGATGAGCAGTTCTTC	CSGLLAGRDEQFF
.	many	TRBV12-3/TRBV12-4	TRBJ1-1	14	TGTGCCAGCAGTTTTTTCATACTGAACACTGAAGCTTTCTTT	CASSFFILNTEAFF
TRBD2	.	TRBV4-1	TRBJ2-4	17	TGCGCCAGCAGCCAAGTAGCGGGGAGGAGGGCCAAAAACATTCAGTACTTC	CASSQVAGRRAKNIQYF
TRBD2	few	TRBV10-3	TRBJ2-2	15	TGTGCCATCAGTAATCTAGCGGGAGACCACGGGGAGCTGTTTTTT	CAISNLAGDHGELFF
TRBD1	.	TRBV11-1	TRBJ1-2	15	TGTGCCAGCAGCTTAGATGGCGGGGACAGCCTTGGCTACACCTTC	CASSLDGGDSLGYTF
.	few	TRBV5-6	TRBJ2-5	13	TGTGCCAGCAGCCTACTAACGGATAAGACCCAGTACTTC	CASSLLTDKTQYF
.	many	TRBV28	TRBJ2-3	17	TGTGCCAGCAGTTTCCCCGGGGGTTGGCTTTCTGCGGATACGCAGTATTTT	CASSFPGGWLSADTQYF
.	many	TRBV6-1	TRBJ1-1	16	TGTGCCAGCCTGACGGAGGTATGGGAGATGAACACTGAAGCTTTCTTT	CASLTEVWEMNTEAFF
TRBD2	.	TRBV6-1	TRBJ2-3	17	TGTGCCAGCAGTTCCGCTAGACTAGCGGGAAGAAGAGGTACGCAGTATTTT	CASSSARLAGRRGTQYF
.	many	TRBV28	TRBJ1-5	16	TGTGCCAGCCACGCCCTTGGGACACCTCGGCTGCAGCCCCAGCATTTT	CASHALGTPRLQPQHF
.	many	TRBV27	TRBJ1-1	18	TGTGCCAGCACCCCGTCGGCACCTCGGGTAGTCATGAACACTGAAGCTTTCTTT	CASTPSAPRVVMNTEAFF
.	few	TRBV19	TRBJ2-1	14	TGTGCCAGTAGCAGGGGAGTTAGAGGAGTTGAGCAGTTCTTC	CASSRGVRGVEQFF
.	few	TRBV5-5	TRBJ2-2	15	TGTGCCAGCAGCTCGAGCGGGTGGGGCACCGGGGAGCTGTTTTTT	CASSSSGWGTGELFF
.	many	TRBV27	TRBJ2-4	13	TGTGCCAGCAGTTTGGGCAGCAAAAACATTCAGTACTTC	CASSLGSKNIQYF
.	.	TRBV5-4	TRBJ2-2	14	TGTGCCAGCAGTCGTGGACAGAACACCGGGGAGCTGTTTTTT	CASSRGQNTGELFF
TRBD1	many	TRBV29-1	TRBJ2-3	14	TGCAGCGTCGTAGGGACAGGGATCAGAGATACGCAGTATTTT	CSVVGTGIRDTQYF
TRBD1	many	TRBV3-1	TRBJ1-1	13	TGTGCCAGCAGTTATAACAGGGGGGACGAAGCTTTCTTT	CASSYNRGDEAFF
TRBD1	.	TRBV7-9	TRBJ1-4	15	TGTGCCAGCAGCTTACCCGCGGGACAGGGTGAAAAACTGTTTTTT	CASSLPAGQGEKLFF
TRBD1	many	TRBV6-1	TRBJ2-1	13	TGTGCCAGCAGGCGCCAGGACAGGTCGGAGCAGTTCTTC	CASRRQDRSEQFF
.	many	TRBV11-2	TRBJ2-3	16	TGTGCCAGCAGCTCGATTCCGACGGTGGGGACCGATACGCAGTATTTT	CASSSIPTVGTDTQYF
TRBD2	many	TRBV27	TRBJ2-1	12	TGTGCCAGCTCCCACTCGGGAGGTGAGCAGTTCTTC	CASSHSGGEQFF
.	few	TRBV2	TRBJ1-2	15	TGTGCCAGCACCGACAGATCCGCCCCTAACTATGGCTACACCTTC	CASTDRSAPNYGYTF
TRBD2	many	TRBV5-1	TRBJ2-2	17	TGCGCCAGCAGCTCCCTGCTAGCGGGAGGGAACACCGGGGAGCTGTTTTTT	CASSSLLAGGNTGELFF
.	many	TRBV11-2	TRBJ2-7	15	TGTGCCAGCAGCTTAGAGGTGGGGAGGTCCTACGAGCAGTACTTC	CASSLEVGRSYEQYF
TRBD1	few	TRBV20-1	TRBJ2-7	15	TGCAGTGCTAGAGAAAGACAGGGAATCTCCTACGAGCAGTACTTC	CSARERQGISYEQYF
TRBD1	many	TRBV28	TRBJ1-1	12	TGTGCCAGCATTCAGGGGGGGGCTGAAGCTTTCTTT	CASIQGGAEAFF
.	many	TRBV12-3/TRBV12-4	TRBJ2-5	12	TGTGCCAGCAGTTTTCAACGGGAGACCCAGTACTTC	CASSFQRETQYF
.	many	TRBV13	TRBJ1-2	18	TGTGCCAGCAGCTTAACGACACCATCCGGGACTCCGAGATATGGCTACACCTTC	CASSLTTPSGTPRYGYTF